These T cell receptor beta chains were read from a single sample in a study of monozygotic twins with cystic fibrosis. Sequencing used immunoSEQ multiplex PCR; TCRdb keeps in-frame clones, though not all of them. The table lists under 30,000 clones, 96% of them singletons. Material: blood. These receptors were collected from a girl aged 2-10 years with cystic fibrosis. Each CDR3 is given without its conserved first and last residue.

V	J	CDR3
TRBV2	TRBJ2-1	AGGREGTPPYNEQF
TRBV27	TRBJ2-7	ASIVRDPTYEQY
TRBV19	TRBJ2-5	ASSIKETQY
TRBV7-3	TRBJ2-7	ASSFSAGEVYEQY
TRBV19	TRBJ2-1	ASSIRPLDLREQF
TRBV5-1	TRBJ2-2	ASSNPSGTGELF
TRBV7-9	TRBJ2-3	ASSPPKERQY
TRBV10-3	TRBJ2-7	AISRQGEYEQY
TRBV2	TRBJ2-7	ASNWPLNEQY
TRBV5-1	TRBJ2-7	ASSSFSGYEQY
TRBV27	TRBJ2-7	ASSLRRVAGDPYEQY
TRBV9	TRBJ2-2	ASTASYTGELF
TRBV4-1	TRBJ1-2	ASSRPTGDNYGYT
TRBV9	TRBJ1-1	ASSVVVGGRKNTEAF
TRBV6-5	TRBJ2-7	ASSHTGTGTYEQY
TRBV7-8	TRBJ2-1	ASSLASGRGAYNEQF
TRBV6-6	TRBJ2-7	ASSFSGRSNEQY
TRBV4-2	-	ASSQDLDEQY
TRBV27	TRBJ2-7	ASSLLLAGVGEQY
TRBV18	TRBJ1-2	ASSPPGGGGYT
TRBV6-5	TRBJ1-1	ASSWDGGRTEAF
TRBV29-1	TRBJ1-2	SATGEGYGYT
TRBV27	TRBJ2-6	ASSLRTSGANVLT
TRBV7-9	TRBJ2-3	ASSHRGPTDTQY
TRBV7-2	TRBJ2-5	ASSLALSGGQETQY
TRBV19	TRBJ2-5	ASSISAQETQY
TRBV27	TRBJ2-1	ASSSPGLNNEQF
TRBV6-5	TRBJ2-5	ASSYDGRRYQETQY
TRBV30	TRBJ2-7	AWGENRGAYEQY
TRBV2	TRBJ2-1	ASSLTSSGRAAEQF
TRBV5-1	TRBJ2-1	ASSLDTGAQARQF
TRBV9	TRBJ1-1	ASSLGGETEAF
TRBV2	TRBJ2-7	ASSDWDYFYEQY
TRBV29-1	TRBJ1-4	SVEQGAGRDEKLF
TRBV10-3	TRBJ2-7	ASHGGGGEQY
TRBV4-1	TRBJ2-1	ASSQILALSYNEQF
TRBV7-6	TRBJ2-1	ASSLGTSAYNEQF